These T cell receptor beta chains were read from a single sample in a study of post-analysis software for immune sequencing data. TCRdb re-called the PCR reads through MiXCR, storing one row per CDR3 protein. This table holds 820,000 or so distinct CDR3 sequences, approximately 53% found once. Sequenced material: blood. The receptors stem from a girl under 18 with multiple sclerosis. Each CDR3 is given with its conserved first and last residue. The D gene is left open where the match is weak. The listing skips clone size in some rows; elsewhere it reads once, few, many or a size class.

cdr3_aa,cdr3_nt,j_call,clone_size,v_call,d_call
CASRGPRGEQFF,TGTGCCAGCAGAGGTCCTCGGGGTGAGCAGTTCTTC,TRBJ2-1,NA,TRBV25-1,NA
CASSFGMNTEAFF,TGTGCCAGCAGTTTCGGAATGAACACTGAAGCTTTCTTT,TRBJ1-1,NA,TRBV7-9,NA
CASSLGWTSGPYEQYF,TGTGCCAGCAGTTTAGGGTGGACTAGCGGGCCTTACGAGCAGTACTTC,TRBJ2-7,NA,TRBV28,TRBD2
CASRTGDSGANVLTF,TGCGCCAGCAGAACAGGAGACTCTGGGGCCAACGTCCTGACTTTC,TRBJ2-6,NA,TRBV5-1,NA
CAKGRSRETQYF,TGTGCCAAAGGACGGTCACGGGAGACCCAGTACTTC,TRBJ2-5,once,TRBV2,NA
CASGPPGQGFETQYF,TGCGCCAGCGGACCTCCGGGACAGGGTTTCGAGACCCAGTACTTC,TRBJ2-5,few,TRBV5-1,TRBD1
CASSFVGAGVTQYF,TGTGCCAGCAGTTTCGTGGGGGCAGGCGTGACCCAGTACTTT,TRBJ2-5,NA,TRBV12-3/TRBV12-4,NA
CASSQRQAFSSYEQYF,TGTGCCAGCAGCCAACGACAGGCCTTTAGCTCCTACGAGCAGTACTTC,TRBJ2-7,NA,TRBV3-1,NA
CASSLGGINNEQFF,TGTGCCAGCAGCTTAGGGGGAATTAACAATGAGCAGTTCTTC,TRBJ2-1,NA,TRBV7-2,NA
CASSSGAGYDSYEQYF,TGTGCCAGCAGCTCGGGGGCAGGGTACGACTCCTACGAGCAGTACTTC,TRBJ2-7,NA,TRBV7-9,NA
CSGEGLAGGPSYNEQFF,TGCAGCGGGGAGGGACTAGCGGGAGGGCCTTCCTACAATGAGCAGTTCTTC,TRBJ2-1,NA,TRBV29-1,TRBD2
CASSPWGGDQETQYF,TGTGCCAGCAGTCCCTGGGGAGGGGACCAAGAGACCCAGTACTTC,TRBJ2-5,NA,TRBV12-3/TRBV12-4,TRBD2
CSVGLAGGPLSKNIQYF,TGCAGCGTTGGACTAGCGGGGGGGCCCTTGTCCAAAAACATTCAGTACTTC,TRBJ2-4,NA,TRBV29-1,TRBD2
CASSPTAWPQYF,TGTGCCAGCAGTCCCACGGCTTGGCCCCAGTACTTC,TRBJ2-5,few,TRBV12-3/TRBV12-4,NA
CASSLGGYGNQPQHF,TGTGCCAGCAGCTTAGGAGGCTACGGCAATCAGCCCCAGCATTTT,TRBJ1-5,NA,TRBV7-9,NA
CASSAGPGQGALKNTEAFF,TGTGCCAGCAGTGCAGGCCCCGGACAGGGGGCTTTGAAGAACACTGAAGCTTTCTTT,TRBJ1-1,NA,TRBV27,TRBD1
CASSPDGRDTAWGANVLTF,TGTGCCAGCAGCCCAGATGGAAGGGACACCGCTTGGGGGGCCAACGTCCTGACTTTC,TRBJ2-6,NA,TRBV9,NA
CAWSVTVTNEKLFF,TGTGCCTGGAGTGTAACCGTGACTAATGAAAAACTGTTTTTT,TRBJ1-4,NA,TRBV30,NA
CASSLWTPTSTGELFF,TGTGCCAGCAGCCTATGGACACCTACTAGCACCGGGGAGCTGTTTTTT,TRBJ2-2,NA,TRBV7-6,NA
CASSQGLGTEAFF,TGTGCCAGCAGTCAGGGGTTGGGCACTGAAGCTTTCTTT,TRBJ1-1,few,TRBV12-3/TRBV12-4,NA
CSVTDRPPGGTQYF,TGCAGTGTCACGGACAGACCACCGGGGGGGACCCAGTACTTC,TRBJ2-5,NA,TRBV20-1,NA
CASSSIRTAADEQYF,TGTGCCAGCAGCTCTATCCGGACAGCCGCGGACGAGCAGTACTTC,TRBJ2-7,NA,TRBV7-3,NA
CASSASPRTDTQYF,TGTGCCAGCAGCGCTTCCCCCCGCACAGATACGCAGTATTTT,TRBJ2-3,NA,TRBV9,NA
CASSTAGLASRDTQYF,TGTGCCAGCAGCACCGCGGGACTAGCGTCTAGAGATACGCAGTATTTT,TRBJ2-3,NA,TRBV14,TRBD2
CASSLDSRSGANVLTF,TGTGCCAGCAGCCTGGACAGCCGCTCTGGGGCCAACGTCCTGACTTTC,TRBJ2-6,NA,TRBV7-2,NA
CSARELAGGPFPYEQYF,TGCAGTGCTAGAGAACTAGCGGGGGGGCCTTTTCCCTACGAGCAGTACTTC,TRBJ2-7,NA,TRBV20-1,TRBD2
CASREKTGGEAFF,TGTGCCAGCAGGGAAAAGACAGGGGGTGAAGCTTTCTTT,TRBJ1-1,few,TRBV2,TRBD1
CASSPGPRDYGYTF,TGTGCCAGCAGTCCGGGACCCAGGGACTATGGCTACACCTTC,TRBJ1-2,once,TRBV9,NA
CSVQQGARKNEQFF,TGCAGCGTCCAACAGGGGGCAAGGAAGAATGAGCAGTTCTTC,TRBJ2-1,NA,TRBV29-1,TRBD1
CASSLNGWGGTDTQYF,TGTGCCAGCAGCTTAAATGGGTGGGGAGGCACAGATACGCAGTATTTT,TRBJ2-3,NA,TRBV7-3,NA
CASSLQGPADTQYF,TGTGCCAGCAGTCTACAGGGCCCCGCAGATACGCAGTATTTT,TRBJ2-3,NA,TRBV12-3/TRBV12-4,NA
CAIPNRGLQAFF,TGTGCCATCCCAAACAGGGGGCTGCAAGCTTTCTTT,TRBJ1-1,NA,TRBV2,TRBD1
CAIGGPADGEKLFF,TGTGCCATCGGTGGCCCCGCGGACGGTGAAAAACTGTTTTTT,TRBJ1-4,NA,TRBV10-3,NA
CASSQILGVDTQYF,TGTGCCAGCAGCCAAATTCTTGGGGTGGATACGCAGTATTTT,TRBJ2-3,few,TRBV4-2,NA
CSARVIGTGRMNTEAFF,TGCAGTGCTAGGGTGATTGGGACAGGTCGCATGAACACTGAAGCTTTCTTT,TRBJ1-1,NA,TRBV20-1,TRBD1
CSALGGLYNEQFF,TGCAGCGCCTTAGGGGGTCTCTACAATGAGCAGTTCTTC,TRBJ2-1,NA,TRBV29-1,NA
CASSSGDQPRADTQYF,TGTGCCAGCAGCTCCGGGGACCAGCCGCGGGCAGATACGCAGTATTTT,TRBJ2-3,once,TRBV12-3/TRBV12-4,NA
CASSLANKYEQYF,TGTGCCAGCAGCTTAGCAAACAAATACGAGCAGTACTTC,TRBJ2-7,NA,TRBV7-2,NA
CSASVSGQETQYF,TGCAGTGCTAGTGTTAGCGGACAAGAGACCCAGTACTTC,TRBJ2-5,NA,TRBV20-1,NA
CASSLAKAATKQYF,TGTGCCAGCAGCTTAGCCAAGGCAGCTACGAAGCAGTACTTC,TRBJ2-5,NA,TRBV7-9,NA
CSATRAAAEAFF,TGCAGCGCCACACGGGCCGCGGCTGAAGCTTTCTTT,TRBJ1-1,NA,TRBV20-1,NA
CSASSPSEASTDTQYF,TGCAGTGCTAGTTCCCCTAGCGAAGCTAGCACAGATACGCAGTATTTT,TRBJ2-3,NA,TRBV20-1,NA
CASSKGILGPVEGYTF,TGTGCCAGCAGCAAAGGCATCCTAGGGCCCGTGGAGGGCTACACCTTC,TRBJ1-2,few,TRBV7-8,NA
CATSRDREGVEQYF,TGTGCCACCAGCAGAGATCGGGAGGGGGTCGAGCAGTACTTC,TRBJ2-7,NA,TRBV15,TRBD2
CASSPRQGQENEQFF,TGTGCCAGCTCACCAAGACAGGGTCAGGAGAATGAGCAGTTCTTC,TRBJ2-1,few,TRBV18,TRBD1
CASSPVGGNTEAFF,TGTGCCAGCAGCCCTGTGGGGGGGAACACTGAAGCTTTCTTT,TRBJ1-1,NA,TRBV7-9,NA
CASSVTGSLYWGYTF,TGTGCCAGCAGTGTTACAGGGAGCCTTTACTGGGGCTACACCTTC,TRBJ1-2,NA,TRBV6-5,NA
CASSHRTGGKEGYTF,TGCGCCAGCAGCCATCGGACAGGGGGAAAAGAAGGCTACACCTTC,TRBJ1-2,once,TRBV4-1,TRBD1
CGTSGPPKDNEQFF,TGCGGGACTAGCGGGCCTCCTAAGGACAATGAGCAGTTCTTC,TRBJ2-1,few,TRBV10-3,TRBD2
CASIGLAGETQYF,TGTGCCAGCATAGGACTAGCGGGAGAGACCCAGTACTTC,TRBJ2-5,NA,TRBV2,TRBD2
CASSFRVGQPQHF,TGTGCCAGCAGCTTCAGGGTCGGTCAGCCCCAGCATTTT,TRBJ1-5,NA,TRBV5-5,NA